These 28 T cell receptor beta chains were all obtained from the same sample, sequenced in a study of cytomegalovirus exposure and HLA in healthy donors. PCR was performed using 60 Vbeta and 13 Jbeta primers. Data came from immunoSEQ multiplex PCR; TCRdb stores just in-frame clones and leaves some out. The profile shows about 180,000 clones, 70% to 90% of them singletons. What was sequenced was PBMCs. The receptors stem from a girl aged 10-17 years in good health and CMV-seropositive.

Regarding this clone: Its ends do not fully match the called genes, so a read error is possible. This same CDR3 is encoded by further DNA sequences in the sample. This sequence joins TRBV19 and TRBJ2-5; 7 bases map to TRBD2. Looked up from germline, CDR1 is LNHDA and CDR2 is SQIVND (reference sequence). The CDR3 loop spans 15 amino acids. CDR3 nucleotides: TGTGCCAGTAGTGGAGGGGCGGGAGCCCAAGAGACCCAATACTTC. Its protein product is CASSGGAGAQETQYF.

The chain is built from TRBV2 and TRBJ1-1, with D possibly matching TRBD1 (6 bases). The CDR3 loop spans 13 amino acids. Trimming removed 10 bases from V and 7 bases from J, with 19 bases in between. Per germline, CDR1 SNHLY and CDR2 FYNNEI. In DNA form, the CDR3 reads TGTGCCACCAAGTTTACAGGGTTGAGTGAAGCTTTCTTT. Translating gives CATKFTGLSEAFF. The whole variable domain, filled in from reference TRBV2 and TRBJ1-1, reads EPEVTQTPSHQVTQMGQEVILRCVPISNHLYFYWYRQILGQKVEFLVSFYNNEISEKSEIFDDQFSVERPDGSNFTLKIRSTKLEDSAMYFCATKFTGLSEAFFGQGTRLTVV.

The sample holds a few counts of this clone. The chain's CDR3 is CASSFVLRGRSNQPQHF. CDR3 nucleotide sequence: TGTGCCAGCAGCTTTGTTCTTAGGGGCAGGAGCAATCAGCCCCAGCATTTT. This sequence joins TRBV12-1 and TRBJ1-5; whether TRBD1, the table's D call, matches the DNA was not checked. TRBV12-1 is a pseudogene segment. The length of the CDR3 is 17 residues.

This chain links TRBV30 with TRBJ1-2; 8 bases fit TRBD1. J lost 4 bases, V lost 5 bases, and 6 bases had no gene match. The CDR3 has 13 residues. The V gene's germline CDR1 is GTSNPN and CDR2 SVGIG (reference sequence). The CDR3 sequence: CAWGTGISYGYTF. DNA for the CDR3: TGTGCCTGGGGGACAGGAATAAGCTATGGCTACACCTTC.

This chain uses TRBV10-3 with TRBJ2-3; 10 bases map to TRBD2. Losses at the gene ends were 6 bases for V and 2 bases for J; bases not matched to a gene: 2. Germline CDR1 is ENHRY and CDR2 is SYGVKD. CDR3 length: 14 amino acids. The DNA for the CDR3 is TGTGCCATCAGAGGACTAGCGGACACAGATACGCAGTATTTT. Encoded protein: CAIRGLADTDTQYF.

This clone was found once. V and J are TRBV5-1 and TRBJ2-6, with a tentative D call TRBD1 (6 bases). Looked up from germline, CDR1 is SGHRS and CDR2 is YFSETQ. The CDR3 runs to 16 residues. V was pared by 2 bases and J by 2 bases, with 11 bases between. For the CDR3, the DNA is TGCGCCAGCAGCTTTCTCCAGGGGCCTGGGGCCAACGTCCTGACTTTC. This gives the protein CASSFLQGPGANVLTF.

This sequence joins TRBV28 and TRBJ2-6; maybe TRBD1 (6 bases). Germline V gene lookup returns CDR1 MDHEN and CDR2 SYDVKM. CDR3 length equals 18 residues. Trimming took off 3 bases at V and 1 base at J, with 16 bases between the two ends. In nucleotides, the CDR3 is TGTGCCAGCAGTTTCTCCGACAGGAACCCGTCTGGGGCCAACGTCCTGACTTTC. As protein: CASSFSDRNPSGANVLTF.

This rearrangement joins TRBV4-1 to TRBJ2-6; D might be TRBD2 (6 bases). The CDR3 length is 19 residues. Germline CDR1 MGHRA, CDR2 YSYEKL. V was trimmed by 0 bases and J by 0 bases, leaving 15 bases between them. The CDR3 coding sequence is TGCGCCAGCAGCCAAGATCCGGGGGAAACTTTCTCTGGGGCCAACGTCCTGACTTTC. Amino acids: CASSQDPGETFSGANVLTF.

V gene TRBV9 combines with J gene TRBJ2-3, with 11 bases that match TRBD2. J lost 6 bases, V lost 2 bases, and 8 bases had no gene match. The CDR3 sequence is 16 residues long. Germline V gives CDR1 SGDLS, CDR2 YYNGEE. Here the CDR3 DNA reads TGTGCCAGCAGCGTCCCGCTAGCGGGGGGTGAGGATACGCAGTATTTT. It is translated as CASSVPLAGGEDTQYF.

This clone was picked up a small number of times. V usage is TRBV6-1 and J usage is TRBJ1-2; 8 positions agree with TRBD1. Germline lookup yields CDR1 MNHNS and CDR2 SASEGT. The V and J ends lost 3 bases and 7 bases, in that order; junction bases with no gene match: 4. CDR3 length: 13 residues. The CDR3 loop reads CASSETGEVGYTF. CDR3 DNA: TGTGCCAGCAGTGAGACAGGGGAGGTTGGCTACACCTTC.

The chain links TRBV30 to TRBJ1-4, with D perhaps matching TRBD1 (5 bases). From germline, CDR1 is GTSNPN and CDR2 SVGIG (reference sequence). This CDR3 is 15 amino acids long. Trimming took 0 bases from V and 7 from J, leaving 15 bases between them. The chain's CDR3 is CAWSVRVREAEKLFF. Here the CDR3 DNA reads TGTGCCTGGAGTGTACGGGTCAGGGAGGCTGAAAAACTGTTTTTT.

V usage is TRBV30 and J usage is TRBJ2-7, with 10 bases lining up with TRBD1. V lost 6 bases, J lost 4 bases, and 6 bases stayed unmatched. Germline loops: CDR1 GTSNPN, CDR2 SVGIG (reference sequence). This CDR3 is 13 amino acids long. The CDR3 DNA sequence: TGTGCCTGCCCCGGGACAGGGGTTTACGAGCAGTACTTC. This gives the protein CACPGTGVYEQYF.

The rearrangement uses TRBV14 and TRBJ1-2, with 7 positions matching TRBD1. J lost 4 bases, V lost 1 base, and 9 bases had no gene match. Germline CDR1 reads SGHDN; CDR2 reads FVKESK. The CDR3 runs 16 residues. The DNA of the CDR3 is TGTGCCAGCAGCCAAGCAAGTTCTCAGGGGGGCTATGGCTACACCTTC. Encoded protein: CASSQASSQGGYGYTF.

The rearrangement uses TRBV15 and TRBJ1-4, with 10 bases identical to TRBD1. The CDR3 has 14 amino acids. From germline, CDR1 is LNHNV and CDR2 YYDKDF (reference sequence). V dropped 5 bases and J dropped 10; count of bases not matched to a gene: 7. The CDR3: CATSGGTGVGKLFF. CDR3 coding DNA: TGTGCCACCAGCGGCGGGACAGGGGTAGGAAAACTGTTTTTT.

V and J are TRBV5-6 and TRBJ2-7; 8 positions match TRBD1. There are 15 residues in the CDR3. Germline V gives CDR1 SGHDT, CDR2 YYEEEE. V shed 1 base, J shed 1 base, and the junction held 4 bases outside the gene matches. In DNA form, the CDR3 reads TGTGCCAGCAGCTTGATCGGACAGGGATCCTACGAGCAGTACTTC. This codes for CASSLIGQGSYEQYF.

The V and J genes are TRBV13 and TRBJ2-7; weak D call: TRBD2 (6 bases). V shed 5 bases and J shed 6 bases, with 14 bases lying between them. The CDR3 length is 13 residues. Germline lookup yields CDR1 PRHDT and CDR2 FYEKMQ (reference sequence). As DNA, the CDR3 is TGTGCCAGCAGCCTTCGGGGGACCTCCGAGCAGTACTTC. This encodes CASSLRGTSEQYF.

The chain combines TRBV4-1 with TRBJ1-5, with 8 bases lining up with TRBD1. The CDR3 totals 16 residues. J lost 2 bases, V lost 1 base, and 4 bases had no gene match. Germline lookup yields CDR1 MGHRA and CDR2 YSYEKL. CDR3 bases: TGCGCCAGCAGCCAAGGCAGGGGGCGAGGCAATCAGCCCCAGCATTTT. This translates into CASSQGRGRGNQPQHF.

The V call is TRBV29-1, the J call TRBJ1-2; TRBD1 agrees at 9 bases. The J segment lost 2 bases and the V segment lost 6 bases, leaving 10 bases of the junction unmatched. CDR1 is SQVTM, CDR2 ANQGSEA, per germline. The CDR3 spans 15 residues. CDR3 loop: CSVGDPTGGNYGYTF. CDR3 in DNA: TGCAGCGTCGGCGACCCGACAGGGGGGAACTATGGCTACACCTTC.

The genes are TRBV15 and TRBJ1-5; 7 positions agree with TRBD1. The V and J ends lost 5 bases and 4 bases, in that order; junction bases with no gene match: 11. The CDR3 has 16 residues. Germline V gene sequence: CDR1 LNHNV, CDR2 YYDKDF (reference sequence). CDR3 sequence: CATSVVRGSVNQPQHF. The CDR3 bases are TGTGCCACCAGCGTCGTCAGGGGGTCCGTGAATCAGCCCCAGCATTTT.

The count of this clone is one. The CDR3: CASTLVEGANTGELFF. As DNA, the CDR3 is TGCGCCAGCACCCTGGTGGAGGGAGCGAACACCGGGGAGCTGTTTTTT. The chain combines TRBV5-1 with TRBJ2-2, with TRBD2 as a possible D gene (6 bases). The germline V and J ends were trimmed by 6 bases and 0 bases, with 15 bases remaining between them. CDR3 length: 16 residues. Per germline, CDR1 SGHRS and CDR2 YFSETQ.

The chain carries TRBV15 and TRBJ1-1; the match to TRBD1 covers 7 bases. CDR3 length equals 18 residues. Looked up from germline, CDR1 is LNHNV and CDR2 is YYDKDF (reference sequence). Germline trimming cut 0 bases from V and 1 base from J; bases unmatched to any gene: 11. CDR3 residues: CATSRDRAGGVGNTEAFF. The DNA of the CDR3 is TGTGCCACCAGCAGAGATCGGGCAGGGGGAGTGGGGAACACTGAAGCTTTCTTT.

This clone was counted a single time. The J gene is TRBJ2-5, the V gene TRBV27; possible D gene TRBD2, 6 bases. The germline CDR1 and CDR2 sequences are MNHEY and SMNVEV (reference sequence). Trimming stripped 4 bases from V and 5 bases from J, with 17 bases between. CDR3 length equals 15 residues. In DNA, the CDR3 is TGTGCCAGCAGTTCACCGGTGGGGGGTGGGGAGACCCAGTACTTC. It encodes CASSSPVGGGETQYF.

The chain links TRBV4-1 to TRBJ1-1, with D hard to call. The V end lost 0 bases, the J end lost 8 bases, and 10 bases lay between the germline ends. The CDR3 consists of 13 residues. Germline V gene sequence: CDR1 MGHRA, CDR2 YSYEKL. In nucleotides, the CDR3 is TGCGCCAGCAGCCAAGAGTCCCTGCTAGAAGCTTTCTTT. Translating gives CASSQESLLEAFF.

This chain connects TRBV6-1 to TRBJ2-7; a possible D gene is TRBD1 (6 bases). Trimming took 5 bases from V and 2 from J, leaving 16 bases between them. The germline V gene has CDR1 MNHNS and CDR2 SASEGT. The CDR3 covers 15 residues. The CDR3 sequence is CASSPDSGSPYEQYF. The CDR3 nucleotides are TGTGCCAGCAGTCCGGACAGCGGCTCCCCCTACGAGCAGTACTTC.

The chain combines TRBV5-1 with TRBJ2-1; 11 nucleotides line up with TRBD2. In germline, CDR1 is SGHRS, CDR2 YFSETQ. Trimming took 4 bases from V and 0 from J; bases not matched to a gene: 3. This CDR3 spans 16 amino acids. The CDR3 loop reads CASSLSGGASYNEQFF. CDR3 in DNA: TGCGCCAGCAGCCTTAGCGGGGGGGCCTCCTACAATGAGCAGTTCTTC.

The chain is built from TRBV28 and TRBJ1-5; TRBD1 might be the D (5 bases). Germline V gene sequence: CDR1 MDHEN, CDR2 SYDVKM. There are 15 residues in the CDR3. Trimming took off 3 bases at V and 6 bases at J, with 15 bases between the two ends. CDR3 DNA: TGTGCCAGCAGTTTTCGGCAGGGCCGCCCTCAGCCCCAGCATTTT. Translating gives CASSFRQGRPQPQHF.

The J gene is TRBJ1-1, the V gene TRBV11-1, with D possibly being TRBD1 (6 bases). V was clipped by 5 bases and J by 5 bases, with 15 bases between them. Per germline, CDR1 SGHAT and CDR2 FQDESV (reference sequence). The CDR3 covers 14 residues. The CDR3 DNA reads as TGTGCCAGCAGCCTCACAGGGATTCGGACTGAAGCTTTCTTT. Encoded protein: CASSLTGIRTEAFF.

The V gene is TRBV6-5, the J gene TRBJ2-7, with 7 bases identical to TRBD1. Trimming at V came to 5 bases and at J to 0 bases, leaving 4 bases not matched to a gene. The V gene's germline CDR1 is MNHEY and CDR2 SVGAGI. The length of the CDR3 is 14 residues. For the CDR3, the DNA is TGTGCCAGCAGTGGAACAGGGGCCTCCTACGAGCAGTACTTC. It encodes CASSGTGASYEQYF.